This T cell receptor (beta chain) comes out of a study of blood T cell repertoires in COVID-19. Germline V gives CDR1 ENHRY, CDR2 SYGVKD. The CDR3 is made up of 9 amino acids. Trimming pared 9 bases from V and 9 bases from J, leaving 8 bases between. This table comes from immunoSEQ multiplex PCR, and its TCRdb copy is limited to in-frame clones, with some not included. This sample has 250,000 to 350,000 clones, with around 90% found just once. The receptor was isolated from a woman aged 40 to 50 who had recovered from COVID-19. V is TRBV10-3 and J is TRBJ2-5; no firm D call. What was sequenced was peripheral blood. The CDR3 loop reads CAIEVAQYF. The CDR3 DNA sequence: TGTGCCATAGAGGTGGCCCAGTACTTC.